Sequencing of this T cell receptor (beta chain) was carried out in a study of CD8 T cells in ankylosing spondylitis (dated by TCRdb to 2016 to 2017). Describing the broader study: T cell receptor beta repertoires were profiled in healthy donors and ankylosing spondylitis patients so that disease-linked TCR variants could be found. The full study cohort comprised 25 or so ankylosing spondylitis patients and about 110 healthy donors. Peripheral blood was sampled, and synovial fluid was also collected from ankylosing spondylitis patients.

The research as a whole found: Blood from ankylosing spondylitis patients appeared to be characterized by a TCR beta motif made up of fewer than ten highly homologous amino acid variants. Significant enrichment of the disease-linked clones was reported in matched synovial fluid samples from ankylosing spondylitis patients. Some motif variants had previously been reported in the synovial fluid and blood of reactive arthritis patients, which suggests shared mechanisms of disease initiation. The disease-linked clones had a CD8+ phenotype and were found at relatively low frequencies in peripheral blood.

As for this clonotype: This clone's antigen is unknown. It has no much larger one-base neighbor in the sample; base qualities were not kept.

This sample was sequenced with an Illumina HiSeq 2500. Quantitative 5'-RACE with molecular barcodes was the method used to prepare the TCR beta libraries. The source study handled its data this way. A new computational method based on a probabilistic model of VDJ rearrangement was used to identify disease-linked TCR variants. TCRdb redid the processing of the public reads, applying fastp at Q25 and MiXCR, and retained in-frame beta chains. All rows with the same CDR3 protein become a single entry with the most common DNA and genes. Here the V and J calls rest on TCRdb's processing, not on the authors' analysis. The sample profile shows about 220,000 distinct CDR3 sequences; 25% to 30% of them were found once. The ten largest clones add up to less than 8.5% of the sample. Looking up the germline V gene (reference sequence) yields CDR1 DFQATT and CDR2 SNEGSKA. Counted from cysteine to phenylalanine, this CDR3 has 16 amino acids. Only CDR3 DNA remains: 48 bases, in frame from the first base. V is clipped by 6 bases and J by 0 bases, and the sequence between their germline boundaries is 18 bases long.

This clonotype was sampled from a male donor with ankylosing spondylitis or in good health (not recorded which). The V and J segments used are TRBV20-1 and TRBJ2-1; a tentative D call is TRBD2 (6 bases match). Sequences were obtained from blood, either unsorted or a sorted T cell fraction (not recorded which). The DNA sequence is as follows: TGCAGTGCCCCAACGAGGGTCGGGAGCTCCTACAATGAGCAGTTCTTC. This gives the protein CSAPTRVGSSYNEQFF.